These T cell receptor beta chains were read from a single sample in a study of T-cell memory formation after mild COVID-19. TCRdb itself ran the 5' RACE reads through MiXCR, one entry per CDR3 protein. The sample records about 340,000 distinct CDR3 sequences, around 15% being singletons. Material for sequencing was PBMCs or a T cell subset sorted from them (not recorded which). The receptors were sampled from a man in his late teens or twenties who had mild COVID-19 (a few samples of this study predate the infection). Cell type and time point are not known. CDR3s include the opening cysteine and the closing phenylalanine or tryptophan. Fields, in order: D gene, clone size, V gene, J gene, CDR3 DNA, CDR3 protein. The D gene is left open where the match is weak. Rows may omit the clone size; those that give it use once, few, many or a size class.

>.|few|TRBV12-3/TRBV12-4|TRBJ1-2
TGTGCCAGCAGTCCGGGACGAACACTTCACACCTTC
CASSPGRTLHTF
>TRBD1|few|TRBV15|TRBJ1-1
TGTGCCACCAGCGTCGACAGGGACACTGAAGCTTTCTTT
CATSVDRDTEAFF
>.|.|TRBV18|TRBJ2-6
TGTGCCAGCTCACCACTGAGTCCCGGCTCTGGGGCCAACGTCCTGACTTTC
CASSPLSPGSGANVLTF
>TRBD1|.|TRBV20-1|TRBJ2-2
TGCAGTGCTGGGAGACAGGGTACCGGGGAGCTGTTTTTT
CSAGRQGTGELFF
>.|many|TRBV3-1|TRBJ2-3
TGTGCCAGCAGCCAAGATTCGAAGGCTCCCGATACGCAGTATTTT
CASSQDSKAPDTQYF
>.|.|TRBV20-1|TRBJ2-6
TGCAGTGCTATCTCTAGCTCTGGGGCCAACGTCCTGACTTTC
CSAISSSGANVLTF
>.|few|TRBV7-9|TRBJ2-5
TGTGCCAGCAGCCTGTGGAGAACTAATAGGGAGACCCAGTACTTC
CASSLWRTNRETQYF
>.|many|TRBV7-2|TRBJ2-7
TGTGCCAGCAGCTTTAGTCCCGAGAAAGGGTACGAGCAGTACTTC
CASSFSPEKGYEQYF
>TRBD2|few|TRBV12-3/TRBV12-4|TRBJ2-2
TGTGCCAGCAGTTCCTGGCTAGCGGGGTCGGGCACCGGGGAGCTGTTTTTT
CASSSWLAGSGTGELFF
>.|many|TRBV12-3/TRBV12-4|TRBJ1-3
TGTGCCAGCAGTTCCGACCGAGGTGCTGGAAACACCATATATTTT
CASSSDRGAGNTIYF
>.|many|TRBV7-6|TRBJ1-2
TGTGCCAGCAGCTCCTTGCGTTCGGAATATGGCTACACCTTC
CASSSLRSEYGYTF
>TRBD1|few|TRBV27|TRBJ2-3
TGTGCCAGCAGTTCTAGGCAGGGGGCGAGCACAGATACGCAGTATTTT
CASSSRQGASTDTQYF
>TRBD1|few|TRBV10-2|TRBJ2-6
TGCGCCAGCAGTGAGGACAGGGGCTCTGGGGCCAACGTCCTGACTTTC
CASSEDRGSGANVLTF
>.|few|TRBV7-9|TRBJ1-1
TGTGCCAGCAGCTTAGACCAGGGTGAAGCTTTCTTT
CASSLDQGEAFF
>.|many|TRBV19|TRBJ1-1
TGTGCCAGCGGTTTTGGGGTGAACACTGAAGCTTTCTTT
CASGFGVNTEAFF
>.|.|TRBV29-1|TRBJ1-1
TGCAGCGTTAGGCTTAGAGCCATGAACACTGAAGCTTTCTTT
CSVRLRAMNTEAFF
>TRBD1|.|TRBV10-3|TRBJ1-4
TGTGCCATCTCCCCGAGGCGGGACAGGGGAGATGAAAAACTGTTTTTT
CAISPRRDRGDEKLFF
>TRBD2|.|TRBV7-3|TRBJ2-5
TGTGCCAGCAGCCCCCGGGGGGGAGAAGAGACCCAGTACTTC
CASSPRGGEETQYF
>TRBD1|.|TRBV29-1|TRBJ2-1
TGCAGCGTGGCCGGGACAGAATATGAGCAGTTCTTC
CSVAGTEYEQFF
>.|.|TRBV7-2|TRBJ1-2
TGTGCCAGCAGAAACAACGGGGGGAGTCTACGCTACACCTTC
CASRNNGGSLRYTF
>.|.|TRBV10-2|TRBJ1-6
TGCGCCAGCAAGATACAGGGTCGCAATTCACCCCTCCACTTT
CASKIQGRNSPLHF
>.|.|TRBV15|TRBJ2-3
TGTGCCACCAGCACCTACCCTCCAGATACGCAGTATTTT
CATSTYPPDTQYF
>.|.|TRBV7-3|TRBJ2-2
TGTGCCAGCAGCTTTAGGATAGGGGACACCGGGGAGCTGTTTTTT
CASSFRIGDTGELFF
>.|.|TRBV25-1|TRBJ2-7
TGTGCCAGCATTGGGACGGGGGCCGGCGAGCAGTACTTC
CASIGTGAGEQYF
>.|.|TRBV20-1|TRBJ1-2
TGCAGTGCTATGCCTTTGGGCTATGAAGGCTACACCTTC
CSAMPLGYEGYTF
>.|few|TRBV5-1|TRBJ2-3
TGCGCCAGCAGCTTGTTCGGAACCCGGGGCACAGATACGCAGTATTTT
CASSLFGTRGTDTQYF
>.|.|TRBV7-6|TRBJ2-5
TGTGCCAGCAGCTTGGGGTGGGGGGCACTCGAGACCCAGTACTTC
CASSLGWGALETQYF
>TRBD1|few|TRBV6-2/TRBV6-3|TRBJ2-2
TGTGCCAGCAGAACCCGGGACAGGGTGGACGCCGGGGAGCTGTTTTTT
CASRTRDRVDAGELFF
>TRBD2|.|TRBV20-1|TRBJ2-7
TGCAGTGCTAGACGAAGCGCAGCGGGGGTATATTCCTACGAGCAGTACTTC
CSARRSAAGVYSYEQYF
>TRBD2|few|TRBV12-3/TRBV12-4|TRBJ2-1
TGTGCCAGCAGCTCGGCGGGGGACAATGAGCAGTTCTTC
CASSSAGDNEQFF
>TRBD2|few|TRBV24-1|TRBJ2-1
TGTGCCACCAGTGACGGGACTAGCGTATACAATGAGCAGTTCTTC
CATSDGTSVYNEQFF
>TRBD1|few|TRBV5-4|TRBJ1-1
TGTGCCAGCAGCTTGGGACAGGGGATAAGACGGGACACTGAAGCTTTCTTT
CASSLGQGIRRDTEAFF
>.|.|TRBV10-2|TRBJ2-3
TGCGCCAGCAGTGAGTTAGGGTTCCGTCAGCCAGATACGCAGTATTTT
CASSELGFRQPDTQYF
>TRBD1|.|TRBV12-3/TRBV12-4|TRBJ1-4
TGTGCCAGCAGGGGACAGTTTAATGAAAAACTGTTTTTT
CASRGQFNEKLFF
>TRBD1|.|TRBV5-1|TRBJ2-5
TGCGCCAGCAGCTTGGGGCCAGGGGGCGATGAGACCCAGTACTTC
CASSLGPGGDETQYF
>.|.|TRBV2|TRBJ2-7
TGTGCCTCCAAGAGGCAGGAAACACCCTACGAGCAGTACTTC
CASKRQETPYEQYF
>.|.|TRBV19|TRBJ1-4
TGTGCCACCGAAGGACAAACGAGTGAAAAACTGTTTTTT
CATEGQTSEKLFF
>TRBD2|once|TRBV20-1|TRBJ2-5
TGCAGTGCTAGAGATGCTAGCGGGGGAGAGACCCAGTACTTC
CSARDASGGETQYF
>TRBD2|.|TRBV20-1|TRBJ2-3
TGCAGTGCTCTGGGACTAAGCACAGATACGCAGTATTTT
CSALGLSTDTQYF
>TRBD1|.|TRBV7-3|TRBJ2-1
TGTGCCAGCAGCGCTTACCAGGGGGCCTATGAGCAGTTCTTC
CASSAYQGAYEQFF
>.|few|TRBV6-1|TRBJ2-3
TGTGCCAGCACCGTCTGGAGTTTCACAGATACGCAGTATTTT
CASTVWSFTDTQYF
>.|.|TRBV12-3/TRBV12-4|TRBJ1-5
TGTGCCAGCAGTCAGCCGGGGCTTCAGGGGTGGGGCAATCAGCCCCAGCATTTT
CASSQPGLQGWGNQPQHF
>.|.|TRBV6-1|TRBJ1-5
TGTGCCAGCGCCCGACAGGGCAATCAGCCCCAGCATTTT
CASARQGNQPQHF
>.|.|TRBV7-2|TRBJ2-4
TGTGCCAGCACCTTGCTGCAGGGGCACATTCAGTACTTC
CASTLLQGHIQYF
>TRBD1|many|TRBV3-1|TRBJ2-2
TGTGCCAGCAGCCCCAGGGGGCCAGGGACCGGGGAGCTGTTTTTT
CASSPRGPGTGELFF
>TRBD1|.|TRBV5-6|TRBJ2-1
TGTGCCAGCAAATCCCGGGACAGGGGTCGGAATGAGCAGTTCTTC
CASKSRDRGRNEQFF
>.|.|TRBV5-1|TRBJ1-1
TGCGCCAGCAGCGTCCCTACGGGGACCACTGAAGCTTTCTTT
CASSVPTGTTEAFF
>TRBD2|.|TRBV4-1|TRBJ2-7
TGCGCCAGCAGCCAAGCGGGAGGGCTAAGTAAGTACGAGCAGTACTTC
CASSQAGGLSKYEQYF
>.|few|TRBV7-2|TRBJ1-2
TGTGCCAGCAGCGCGGCGTCAGGAGGTGGTGGCTACACCTTC
CASSAASGGGGYTF
>.|few|TRBV9|TRBJ1-1
TGTGCCAGCAGTGAATGGGGGGCGGGGACTGAAGCTTTCTTT
CASSEWGAGTEAFF
>TRBD1|.|TRBV7-3|TRBJ2-1
TGTGCCAGCAGCTTAACGGGACAGGGGGAAAATGAGCAGTTCTTC
CASSLTGQGENEQFF
>.|few|TRBV4-2|TRBJ2-1
TGTGCCAGCAGCCAAGATTCGGGGGTCAATGAGCAGTTCTTC
CASSQDSGVNEQFF
>.|.|TRBV28|TRBJ2-1
TGTGCCAGCAGTTTTCAGCGTAGGTCCTACAATGAGCAGTTCTTC
CASSFQRRSYNEQFF
>.|once|TRBV7-9|TRBJ2-7
TGTGCCAGCAGCTTAAGCAGGGAATCCTACGAGCAGTACTTC
CASSLSRESYEQYF
>TRBD1|few|TRBV11-2|TRBJ2-2
TGTGCCAGCAGCTGGGACAGATCCGGGGAGCTGTTTTTT
CASSWDRSGELFF
>.|.|TRBV4-3|TRBJ1-1
TGCGCCAGCAGCCAAGCACCCGGACAGATTAGAGAAGCTTTCTTT
CASSQAPGQIREAFF
>TRBD2|.|TRBV20-1|TRBJ2-3
TGCAGTGCTAGGGGGGCTAGCGGGGACTATACGCAGTATTTT
CSARGASGDYTQYF